This T cell receptor beta chain appears in the sequencing data of a study of prognosis after radiotherapy for stage I lung cancer. Study information: Aged about 53 to 84 years, with a median of approximately 71 years, the patients were more than 10 men and more than five women. No patient had concurrent therapy with stereotactic body radiotherapy.

Template was genomic DNA; TCR beta CDR3 amplified in two multiplex PCR rounds. Individual primers that were specific to each TRBV and TRBJ gene served in first-round PCR. One entry per CDR3 protein results from TCRdb running MiXCR on the multiplex PCR reads. This table has around 19,000 distinct CDR3 sequences, around three fifths appearing once. Peripheral blood was collected in volumes of roughly 6 milliliters at each of two time points. CDR3 length equals 16 residues. Unmatched junction bases numbered 11, after V lost 10 bases and J lost 3 bases. Germline V lookup: CDR1 SGHAT, CDR2 FQNNGV. This receptor was taken from a donor at least 50 years old with non-small cell lung cancer. The sequencing here drew on PBMCs, taken before or after stereotactic body radiation therapy (not recorded which). The genes are TRBV11-2 and TRBJ2-2; 10 nucleotides line up with TRBD1. CDR3 sequence (DNA): TGTGCCACCCGGCGGGACAGGGGCGGCTACACCGGGGAGCTGTTTTTT. It yields the protein CATRRDRGGYTGELFF.